The 17 T cell receptor beta chains below all came from one sample that was sequenced in a study of identical twins. TCRdb redid the calling of the 5' RACE reads with MiXCR, one entry per CDR3 protein. The sample lists approximately 590,000 distinct CDR3 sequences; approximately 9.6% were seen once. These data are also associated with another study on yellow fever vaccine responses in identical twins.

Source material: PBMCs. All receptors come from a woman aged 18-29 years in good health.

This clonotype has just a few counts. The V call is TRBV3-1, the J call TRBJ2-3, with D unresolved. This CDR3 has 17 residues. The V end lost 7 bases, the J end lost 6 bases, and 26 bases lay between the germline ends. The germline CDR1 and CDR2 sequences are LGHDT and YNNKEL (reference sequence). Here the CDR3 DNA reads TGTGCCAGCACCCCAGACACCACCTTCCCGGTAGGGGATACGCAGTATTTT. Translation: CASTPDTTFPVGDTQYF.

In its sample, this clonotype was seen many times. The genes are TRBV9 and TRBJ1-1; tentative D call: TRBD1 (6 bases). The CDR3 spans 15 residues. CDR1 and CDR2 from the germline V gene are SGDLS and YYNGEE. V lost 0 bases, J lost 1 base, and 10 bases lay in between. CDR3 nucleotide sequence: TGTGCCAGCAGCGTAGTCTGGGACAAGAACACTGAAGCTTTCTTT. Translating it yields CASSVVWDKNTEAFF.

The chain has TRBV18 and TRBJ2-4; TRBD1 aligns across 9 bases. CDR3 size: 17 residues. V lost 3 bases and J lost 8; bases outside the gene matches: 14. The V gene's germline CDR1 is KGHSH and CDR2 LQKENI. This CDR3 reads CASSPTGTGFHRDIQYF. CDR3 DNA sequence: TGTGCCAGCTCACCTACCGGGACAGGGTTTCATCGGGACATTCAGTACTTC.

The J gene is TRBJ2-3, the V gene TRBV24-1; 7 nucleotides match TRBD1. This CDR3 spans 16 amino acids. CDR1 is KGHDR and CDR2 is SFDVKD in the germline V gene. J gave up 0 bases and V 5 bases, and 7 bases lay outside the gene matches. The CDR3 loop is CATSARDRFSTDTQYF. The CDR3 DNA follows: TGTGCCACCAGTGCCCGGGACAGATTTAGCACAGATACGCAGTATTTT.

The sample holds many counts of this clonotype. The genes are TRBV10-3 and TRBJ2-2, with D possibly being TRBD1 (5 bases). The CDR3 is made up of 14 amino acids. Germline CDR1 is ENHRY and CDR2 is SYGVKD. V was clipped by 7 bases and J by 6 bases, with 15 bases between them. The CDR3 nucleotides read TGTGCCATCACCGAGGACACTTTCGCCGGGGAGCTGTTTTTT. Translated: CAITEDTFAGELFF.

The table lists this clonotype with many counts. The gene calls are TRBV5-1 and TRBJ2-3; 10 bases agree with TRBD2. Trimming cost V 3 bases and J 2 bases; bases outside gene matches: 3. This CDR3 comprises 15 residues. Germline CDR1 reads SGHRS; CDR2 reads YFSETQ. As DNA, the CDR3 is TGCGCCAGCAGCTGGACTAGCGGTTACACAGATACGCAGTATTTT. Protein: CASSWTSGYTDTQYF. The full variable domain, in which reference TRBV5-1 and TRBJ2-3 provide the parts outside the CDR3, is KAGVTQTPRYLIKTRGQQVTLSCSPISGHRSVSWYQQTPGQGLQFLFEYFSETQRNKGNFPGRFSGRQFSNSRSEMNVSTLELGDSALYLCASSWTSGYTDTQYFGPGTRLTVL.

The chain carries TRBV24-1 and TRBJ2-3; 8 bases match TRBD2. V lost 1 base and J lost 6; bases outside the gene matches: 14. CDR3 length: 18 residues. Germline V CDR1 and CDR2: KGHDR, SFDVKD. The CDR3 protein is CATSDLGTGLEPRDTQYF. As DNA, the CDR3 is TGTGCCACCAGTGATTTAGGGACGGGACTAGAGCCCCGGGATACGCAGTATTTT.

This sequence joins TRBV5-6 and TRBJ2-7; 10 bases map to TRBD1. The length of the CDR3 is 16 residues. J lost 7 bases, V lost 3 bases, and 13 bases had no gene match. CDR1 is SGHDT and CDR2 is YYEEEE in the germline V gene. The CDR3 nucleotides read TGTGCCAGCAGCTGGGGACAGGGGTCCTACCAGGTGGAGCAGTACTTC. Its translation: CASSWGQGSYQVEQYF. The full variable domain, rest sourced from reference TRBV5-6 and TRBJ2-7, is DAGVTQSPTHLIKTRGQQVTLRCSPKSGHDTVSWYQQALGQGPQFIFQYYEEEERQRGNFPDRFSGHQFPNYSSELNVNALLLGDSALYLCASSWGQGSYQVEQYFGPGTRLTVT.

This clonotype has more than one count but fewer than ten. The rearrangement uses TRBV28 and TRBJ1-5; D is perhaps TRBD1 (5 bases). Germline V gene sequence: CDR1 MDHEN, CDR2 SYDVKM. CDR3 length: 14 amino acids. Trimming stripped 6 bases from V and 6 bases from J, with 15 bases between. CDR3 nucleotides: TGTGCCAGCAGCCCCCGGGTGGGGGGTCAGCCCCAGCATTTT. It encodes CASSPRVGGQPQHF. Using reference TRBV28 and TRBJ1-5 for the parts outside the CDR3, the full variable domain is DVKVTQSSRYLVKRTGEKVFLECVQDMDHENMFWYRQDPGLGLRLIYFSYDVKMKEKGDIPEGYSVSREKKERFSLILESASTNQTSMYLCASSPRVGGQPQHFGDGTRLSIL.

This clonotype was found many times. V and J are TRBV27 and TRBJ2-2, with 7 bases lining up with TRBD1. V trimming: 5 bases; J trimming: 7 bases; junction bases outside the gene matches: 13. In germline, CDR1 is MNHEY, CDR2 SMNVEV (reference sequence). The CDR3 runs 16 residues. The CDR3 nucleotides are TGTGCCAGCAGTCTCCGGGACAGACTCGTGGTCGGGGAGCTGTTTTTT. Protein sequence: CASSLRDRLVVGELFF.

V and J are TRBV18 and TRBJ2-1; no definite D call. V lost 8 bases and J lost 0, with 5 bases in between. The CDR3 consists of 12 residues. Germline V gives CDR1 KGHSH, CDR2 LQKENI. CDR3 amino acids: CASVSSYNEQFF. In nucleotides, the CDR3 is TGTGCCAGCGTGAGCTCCTACAATGAGCAGTTCTTC.

This clonotype was seen ten or more times. The chain links TRBV5-1 to TRBJ2-3, with TRBD1 as a possible D gene (6 bases). The CDR3 spans 13 residues. V was shortened by 0 bases and J by 5 bases, with 7 bases between the two germline ends. Germline-derived CDR1 and CDR2 are SGHRS and YFSETQ. Here the CDR3 reads CASSLDREDTQYF. The CDR3, as DNA: TGCGCCAGCAGCTTGGACAGGGAAGATACGCAGTATTTT.

The sample holds a few counts of this clonotype. The chain carries TRBV28 and TRBJ1-2; TRBD1 matches at 9 bases. Germline assignment: CDR1 MDHEN and CDR2 SYDVKM. J gave up 2 bases and V 5 bases, and 6 bases lay outside the gene matches. CDR3 length: 15 residues. The CDR3: CASSPVGQGNYGYTF. The CDR3 coding sequence is TGTGCCAGCAGTCCGGTAGGACAGGGGAACTATGGCTACACCTTC.

The chain uses TRBV14 and TRBJ2-2; a possible D gene is TRBD1 (5 bases). Germline V gene data show CDR1 as SGHDN and CDR2 as FVKESK. V was clipped by 0 bases and J by 6 bases, with 14 bases between them. There are 16 residues in the CDR3. The CDR3 here is CASSQERPGFAGELFF. CDR3 DNA sequence: TGTGCCAGCAGCCAAGAACGGCCAGGGTTTGCCGGGGAGCTGTTTTTT. Full variable domain (remainder filled in from reference TRBV14 and TRBJ2-2): EAGVTQFPSHSVIEKGQTVTLRCDPISGHDNLYWYRRVMGKEIKFLLHFVKESKQDESGMPNNRFLAERTGGTYSTLKVQPAELEDSGVYFCASSQERPGFAGELFFGEGSRLTVL.

V gene TRBV5-1 combines with J gene TRBJ1-1; D possibly corresponds to TRBD1 (6 bases). The length of the CDR3 is 16 residues. From germline, CDR1 is SGHRS and CDR2 YFSETQ. With 4 bases removed from V and 0 bases from J, the gap between germline ends came to 16 bases. CDR3 in amino acids: CASSQTGFGMNTEAFF. The CDR3 DNA reads as TGCGCCAGCAGCCAAACAGGGTTCGGTATGAACACTGAAGCTTTCTTT.

The CDR3 region has the DNA TGTGCTAGTGGTTTGAGTCTCCCAGGGGGCGGCGGGGAGCTGTTTTTT. It specifies CASGLSLPGGGGELFF. The chain is built from TRBV12-5 and TRBJ2-2, with 8 nucleotides matching TRBD1. The CDR3 consists of 16 residues. Losses at the gene ends were 2 bases for V and 7 bases for J; bases not matched to a gene: 9. The germline V gene encodes CDR1 LGHNT and CDR2 FRNRAP.

This clonotype showed up many times. J is TRBJ2-1 and V is TRBV7-6; 7 bases align to TRBD2. Germline CDR1 and CDR2: SGHVS and FNYEAQ. Trimming took 1 base from V and 4 from J; bases not matched to a gene: 7. The CDR3 extends over 16 amino acids. The CDR3 bases are TGTGCCAGCAGCTTAGGCTTGGCGGGAGTGTACAATGAGCAGTTCTTC. Amino acid sequence: CASSLGLAGVYNEQFF.